The table lists the clone carrying this T cell receptor beta chain with a few counts. Antigen specificity is unknown. The data derive from a study of CD8+ T cells in alopecia areata. Broader study findings: Higher clonality and more expanded CD8+ clones appeared in lesional than normal scalp.

Trimming took off 5 bases at V and 6 bases at J, with 11 bases between the two ends. The V gene's germline CDR1 is SGHTA and CDR2 FQGNSA. The CDR3 totals 13 residues. Extraction and reverse transcription of RNA yielded cDNA as the sequencing template. Generated by immunoSEQ multiplex PCR, the TCRdb table keeps only in-frame clones and is missing some. Here the sample spans about 150,000 clones, about 54% being singletons. The TCR comes from a human donor in good health. The chain recombines TRBV7-2 with TRBJ2-1, with D uncertain. Sequencing was carried out using CD4+ T cells sorted from blood. The CDR3 sequence: CASSPSRINEQFF. The CDR3 DNA reads as TGTGCCAGCAGCCCGAGTAGGATCAATGAGCAGTTCTTC.